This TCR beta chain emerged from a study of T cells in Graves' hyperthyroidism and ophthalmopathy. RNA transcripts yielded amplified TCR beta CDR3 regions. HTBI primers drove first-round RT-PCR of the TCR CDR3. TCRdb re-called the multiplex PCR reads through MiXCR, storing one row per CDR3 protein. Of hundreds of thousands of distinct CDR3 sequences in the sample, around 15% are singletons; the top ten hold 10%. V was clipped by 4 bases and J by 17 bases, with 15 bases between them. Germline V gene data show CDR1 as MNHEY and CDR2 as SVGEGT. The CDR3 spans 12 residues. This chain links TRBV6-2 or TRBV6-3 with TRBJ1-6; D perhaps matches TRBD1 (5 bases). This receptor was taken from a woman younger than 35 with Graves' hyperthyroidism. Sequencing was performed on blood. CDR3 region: CASSFGGGGVHF. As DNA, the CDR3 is TGTGCCAGCAGTTTCGGGGGAGGAGGAGTCCACTTT.